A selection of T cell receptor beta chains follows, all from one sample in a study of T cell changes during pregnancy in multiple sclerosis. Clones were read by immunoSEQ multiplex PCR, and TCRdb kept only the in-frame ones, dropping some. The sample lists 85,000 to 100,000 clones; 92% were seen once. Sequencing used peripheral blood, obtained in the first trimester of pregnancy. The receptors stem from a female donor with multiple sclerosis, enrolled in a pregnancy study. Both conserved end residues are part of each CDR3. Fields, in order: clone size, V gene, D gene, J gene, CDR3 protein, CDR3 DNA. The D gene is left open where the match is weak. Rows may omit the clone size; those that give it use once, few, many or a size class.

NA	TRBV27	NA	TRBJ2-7	CATQRTASYEQYF	TGTGCCACCCAGAGGACAGCCTCCTACGAGCAGTACTTC
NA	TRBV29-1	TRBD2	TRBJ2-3	CSVEWASGRLDTQYF	TGCAGCGTTGAGTGGGCTAGCGGGAGGTTAGATACGCAGTATTTT
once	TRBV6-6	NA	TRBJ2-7	CASRPQGRGVHEQYF	TGTGCCAGCAGACCACAGGGGCGGGGGGTTCACGAGCAGTACTTC
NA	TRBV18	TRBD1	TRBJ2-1	CASSPRPDRGVNSYNEQFF	TGTGCCAGCTCACCAAGGCCGGACAGGGGCGTAAACTCCTACAATGAGCAGTTCTTC
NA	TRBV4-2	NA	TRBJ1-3	CASSQDYSGNTIYF	TGTGCCAGCAGCCAGGACTACTCTGGAAACACCATATATTTT
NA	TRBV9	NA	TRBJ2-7	CASSVAPGTYEQYF	TGTGCCAGCAGCGTAGCACCAGGTACCTACGAGCAGTACTTC
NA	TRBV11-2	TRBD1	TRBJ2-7	CASSLQGDEQYF	TGTGCCAGCAGCTTACAGGGGGACGAGCAGTACTTC
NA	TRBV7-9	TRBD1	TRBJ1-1	CASRISSGTGDTEAFF	TGTGCCAGCAGGATAAGTTCCGGGACAGGGGACACTGAAGCTTTCTTT
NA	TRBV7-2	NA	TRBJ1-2	CASSLEGRRYGYTF	TGTGCCAGCAGCTTAGAGGGGCGAAGGTATGGCTACACCTTC
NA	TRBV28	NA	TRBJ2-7	CASHPAGATYEQYF	TGTGCCAGCCATCCTGCAGGCGCCACCTACGAGCAGTACTTC
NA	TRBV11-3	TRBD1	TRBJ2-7	CASSLGQGSPFYEQYF	TGTGCCAGCAGCCTGGGACAGGGATCTCCGTTCTACGAGCAGTACTTC
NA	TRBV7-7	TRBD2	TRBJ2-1	CASSLGGGGFNEQFF	TGTGCCAGCAGCTTAGGGGGGGGAGGCTTTAATGAGCAGTTCTTC
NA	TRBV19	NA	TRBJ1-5	CASDSQRSNQPQHF	TGTGCCAGTGATTCACAGCGGAGCAATCAGCCCCAGCATTTT
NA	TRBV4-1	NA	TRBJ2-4	CASSQGAVPGRLAKNIQYF	TGCGCCAGCAGCCAAGGGGCAGTCCCCGGTAGATTAGCCAAAAACATTCAGTACTTC
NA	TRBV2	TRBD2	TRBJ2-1	CASRGTSASNEQFF	TGTGCCAGCAGAGGGACTAGCGCAAGTAATGAGCAGTTCTTC
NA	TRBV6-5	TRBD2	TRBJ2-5	CASSGTIKETQYF	TGTGCCAGCAGCGGGACTATTAAAGAGACCCAGTACTTC
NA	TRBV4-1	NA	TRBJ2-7	CASSQVVSGVDEQYF	TGCGCCAGCAGCCAAGTAGTTTCCGGGGTCGACGAGCAGTACTTC
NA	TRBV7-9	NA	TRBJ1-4	CASAQGLHEKLFF	TGTGCCAGCGCCCAGGGCCTGCATGAAAAACTGTTTTTT
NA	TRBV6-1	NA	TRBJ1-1	CASSENQGLTEAFF	TGTGCCAGCAGTGAAAACCAGGGTCTCACTGAAGCTTTCTTT
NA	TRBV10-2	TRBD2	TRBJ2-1	CASSVLAGAYNEQFF	TGCGCCAGCAGTGTCCTAGCGGGAGCCTACAATGAGCAGTTCTTC
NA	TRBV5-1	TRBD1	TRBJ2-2	CASSFRPGTGSPGELFF	TGCGCCAGCAGCTTCCGTCCCGGGACAGGGTCTCCCGGGGAGCTGTTTTTT
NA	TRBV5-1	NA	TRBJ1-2	CASSYQQGSGYTF	TGCGCCAGCAGCTACCAGCAGGGGAGCGGCTACACCTTC
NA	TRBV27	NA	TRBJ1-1	CASSRNTEAFF	TGTGCCAGCAGTCGTAATACTGAAGCTTTCTTT
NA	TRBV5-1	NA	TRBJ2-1	CASSALGGGEQFF	TGCGCCAGCTCGGCGCTAGGCGGTGGCGAGCAGTTCTTC
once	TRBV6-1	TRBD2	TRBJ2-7	CASSGGLAGYSYEQYF	TGTGCCAGCAGTGGGGGACTAGCGGGATACTCCTACGAGCAGTACTTC
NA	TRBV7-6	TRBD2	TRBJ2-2	CASRNGLAGASGGELFF	TGTGCCAGCAGGAACGGACTAGCGGGAGCGTCGGGCGGGGAGCTGTTTTTT
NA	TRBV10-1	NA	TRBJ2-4	CASSPSRMAKNIQYF	TGCGCCAGCAGCCCCTCCAGGATGGCCAAAAACATTCAGTACTTC
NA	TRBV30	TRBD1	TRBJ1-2	CAWSEQGASRYTF	TGTGCCTGGAGCGAACAGGGGGCGAGTCGCTACACCTTC
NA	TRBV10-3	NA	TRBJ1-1	CAISESETEAFF	TGTGCCATCAGTGAGTCTGAGACTGAAGCTTTCTTT
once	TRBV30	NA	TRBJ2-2	CAWSVDWRNTGELFF	TGTGCCTGGAGTGTAGACTGGAGGAACACCGGGGAGCTGTTTTTT
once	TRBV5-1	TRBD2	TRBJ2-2	CASSLGPGGGELFF	TGCGCCAGCAGCTTGGGCCCGGGAGGCGGGGAGCTGTTTTTT
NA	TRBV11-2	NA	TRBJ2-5	CASRGLEGETQYF	TGTGCCAGCAGGGGACTGGAGGGGGAGACCCAGTACTTC
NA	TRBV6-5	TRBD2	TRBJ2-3	CASSYSGASTDTQYF	TGTGCCAGCAGTTACAGCGGGGCTAGCACAGATACGCAGTATTTT
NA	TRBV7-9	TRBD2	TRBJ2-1	CASSYTSGTQFF	TGTGCCAGCAGCTACACTAGCGGGACTCAGTTCTTC
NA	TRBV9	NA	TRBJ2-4	CASSLEGGKNIQYF	TGTGCCAGCAGCCTAGAGGGAGGCAAAAACATTCAGTACTTC
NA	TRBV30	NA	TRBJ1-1	CAWGKQGNTEAFF	TGTGCCTGGGGGAAACAGGGGAACACTGAAGCTTTCTTT
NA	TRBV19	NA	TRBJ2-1	CASSMGLAREQFF	TGTGCCAGTAGTATGGGGCTAGCGCGTGAGCAGTTCTTC
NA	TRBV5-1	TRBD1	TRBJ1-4	CASSLAGTGGFRNEKLFF	TGCGCCAGCAGCTTAGCCGGGACAGGGGGTTTTCGTAATGAAAAACTGTTTTTT
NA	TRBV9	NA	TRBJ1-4	CASSARQNPNEKLFF	TGTGCCAGCAGCGCCAGACAGAATCCAAATGAAAAACTGTTTTTT
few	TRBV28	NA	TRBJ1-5	CASSLYRGNQPQHF	TGTGCCAGCAGTTTATACAGGGGCAATCAGCCCCAGCATTTT
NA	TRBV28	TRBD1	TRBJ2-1	CASSRGSYNEQFF	TGTGCCAGCAGCAGGGGGTCCTACAATGAGCAGTTCTTC
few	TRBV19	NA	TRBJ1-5	CASSMGSNQPQHF	TGTGCCAGTAGTATGGGCAGCAATCAGCCCCAGCATTTT